Shown below are 4 T cell receptor beta chains from a single sample sequenced in a study of CD4 T cells in relation to SARS-CoV-2 and coronaviruses. The method was immunoSEQ multiplex PCR; TCRdb's version includes in-frame clones alone and lacks a portion of them. The sample gives about 23,000 clones, approximately 68% of which show up once; 15% to 20% is in the top ten. These receptors lack a known antigen. Unexposed donor CD4+ T cells date from about 2011-2018, before the COVID-19 pandemic. CD4+ T cells were isolated from the cells after about ten days of culture. Sequenced input: CD4+ T cells from PBMCs, cultured in vitro. These receptors came from a human donor in good health.

The chain uses TRBV30 and TRBJ1-2, with 7 bases fitting TRBD1. From germline, CDR1 is GTSNPN and CDR2 SVGIG (reference sequence). The junction had 14 bases not matched to a gene; V was cut back by 7 bases and J by 3 bases. The CDR3 has 15 amino acids. CDR3 nucleotide sequence: TGTGCCTTCTCGAGAGGGGGCACCGGCTACTATGGCTACACCTTC. It specifies CAFSRGGTGYYGYTF.

The chain uses TRBV30 and TRBJ2-7; TRBD1 agrees at 7 bases. The V segment lost 2 bases and the J segment 2 bases; nucleotides outside the gene matches: 6. The CDR3 is 14 amino acids. Looked up from germline, CDR1 is GTSNPN and CDR2 is SVGIG (reference sequence). CDR3 nucleotide sequence: TGTGCCTGGAGTCAAGGGGACAGAACCTACGAGCAGTACTTC. Translated, it gives CAWSQGDRTYEQYF. Looking up the rest from reference TRBV30 and TRBJ2-7 gives the full variable domain: SQTIHQWPATLVQPVGSPLSLECTVEGTSNPNLYWYRQAAGRGLQLLFYSVGIGQISSEVPQNLSASRPQDRQFILSSKKLLLSDSGFYLCAWSQGDRTYEQYFGPGTRLTVT.

The chain is built from TRBV5-4 and TRBJ2-1; D remains unclear. Trimming removed 0 bases at V and 5 bases at J, with 6 bases between. Germline V lookup: CDR1 SGHNT, CDR2 YYREEE (reference sequence). This CDR3 comprises 13 residues. CDR3: CASSLDRNNEQFF. The CDR3 DNA sequence: TGTGCCAGCAGCTTGGATAGGAACAATGAGCAGTTCTTC.

The rearrangement links TRBV7-3 to TRBJ2-3; D not resolved. V was shortened by 2 bases and J by 2 bases, with 11 bases between the two germline ends. This CDR3 is 15 amino acids long. Germline loops: CDR1 SGHTA, CDR2 FQGTGA. The CDR3, as DNA: TGTGCCAGCAGCTTAGACCCCCGTCCCACAGATACGCAGTATTTT. This gives the protein CASSLDPRPTDTQYF.